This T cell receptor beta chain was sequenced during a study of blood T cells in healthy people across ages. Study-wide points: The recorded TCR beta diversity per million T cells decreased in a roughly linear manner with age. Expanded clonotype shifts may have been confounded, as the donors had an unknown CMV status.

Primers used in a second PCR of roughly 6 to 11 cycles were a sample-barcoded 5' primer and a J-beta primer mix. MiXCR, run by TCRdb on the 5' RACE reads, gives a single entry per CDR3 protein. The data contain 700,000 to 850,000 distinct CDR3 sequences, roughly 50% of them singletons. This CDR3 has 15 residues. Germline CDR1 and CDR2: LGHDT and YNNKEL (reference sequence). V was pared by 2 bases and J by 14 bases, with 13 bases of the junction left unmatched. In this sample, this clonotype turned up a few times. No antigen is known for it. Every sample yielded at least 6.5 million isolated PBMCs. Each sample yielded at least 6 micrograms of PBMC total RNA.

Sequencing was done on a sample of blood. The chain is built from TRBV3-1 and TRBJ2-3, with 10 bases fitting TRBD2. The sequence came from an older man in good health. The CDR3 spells CASSQQAGGHRYAYF. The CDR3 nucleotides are TGTGCCAGCAGCCAACAAGCGGGAGGGCACAGATACGCGTATTTT.